This TCR beta chain derives from a study of shared clonotypes between healthy human individuals. Whole-study findings and limits: Naive subsets generally exceeded memory subsets in estimated richness.

Measured with immunoSEQ multiplex PCR; TCRdb has only the in-frame clones, and not every one. This sample yields some 2,000,000 clones, of which approximately 96% are seen a single time; around 0.13% belongs to the top ten. This CDR3 comprises 10 residues. Germline CDR1 is DFQATT and CDR2 is SNEGSKA (reference sequence). The V gene lost 5 bases and the J gene lost 7 bases, with 9 bases spanning the gap. Every one of the donors was a Caucasian adult that lived in Nashville, Tennessee. Comments on this clone: What it recognizes is unknown.

This chain connects TRBV20-1 to TRBJ2-7; a possible D gene is TRBD1 (6 bases). The receptor was derived from a man between 18 and 35 years old in good health. The sample was naive CD4+ T cells sorted from blood. This sample's subset: CD45RA+ positively selected. The CDR3 loop is CSAPRGEQYF. CDR3 DNA: TGCAGTGCTCCCAGGGGTGAGCAGTACTTC.